What follows are 12 T cell receptor beta chains derived from one specimen sequenced in a study of T cells in Graves' hyperthyroidism and ophthalmopathy (dated by TCRdb to the late 2010s). Receptor libraries were prepared by multiplex PCR. Sequencing relied on an Illumina HiSeq 2000. TCR beta CDR3 regions were amplified from RNA transcripts. For the first round of RT-PCR on the TCR CDR3, the HTBI primer set was used together with the Qiagen OneStep RT-PCR kit. TCRdb's own reprocessing of the public reads used fastp at Q25 and MiXCR and kept productive beta chains. A single entry per CDR3 protein holds the most common genes and DNA from its merged rows. This sample comprises fewer than 750,000 distinct CDR3 sequences, around 45% of them detected only once. The ten largest clones add up to approximately 8.4% of the sample. Input material: peripheral blood or thyroid tissue (not recorded which). All receptors derive from a woman aged 18 to 35 with Graves' hyperthyroidism.

As for this clonotype: Given the absence of the conserved phenylalanine or tryptophan at the CDR3 end, a read error is likely. The limits of the CDR3 on the DNA are not certain, so only TCRdb's listed CDR3 is given. This chain uses TRBV4-3 with TRBJ1-6. Germline CDR1 LGHNA, CDR2 YSLEER. The CDR3 is 8 amino acids long, termini counted. CDR3 protein: CASSPVES.

This clonotype was picked up many times. The V gene is TRBV7-2, the J gene TRBJ2-7; D is tentatively TRBD1 or TRBD2 (6 bases each). The CDR3 covers 15 residues. Trimming cost V 1 base and J 2 bases, with 12 bases left between them. CDR1 and CDR2 from the germline V gene are SGHTA and FQGNSA. Written as DNA, the CDR3 is TGTGCCAGCAGCTTAGTAGACAGGACTACCTACGAGCAGTACTTC. Encoded protein: CASSLVDRTTYEQYF. The full variable domain, with the rest looked up from reference TRBV7-2 and TRBJ2-7, is GAGVSQSPSNKVTEKGKDVELRCDPISGHTALYWYRQSLGQGLEFLIYFQGNSAPDKSGLPSDRFSAERTGGSVSTLTIQRTQQEDSAVYLCASSLVDRTTYEQYFGPGTRLTVT.

This rearrangement joins TRBV15 to TRBJ1-5; 9 positions match TRBD1. The CDR3 is 14 residues long. CDR1 is LNHNV and CDR2 is YYDKDF in the germline V gene (reference sequence). Trimming at V came to 7 bases and at J to 11 bases, leaving 12 bases not matched to a gene. CDR3 sequence: CATNQDRGIMTQHF. The CDR3 nucleotides are TGTGCCACCAATCAGGACAGGGGCATCATGACCCAGCATTTT.

The count of this clonotype is one. This chain links TRBV4-1 with TRBJ2-7; D might be TRBD2 (6 bases). This CDR3 has 14 residues. The V and J ends lost 0 bases and 6 bases respectively, with 12 bases between them. The V gene's germline CDR1 is MGHRA and CDR2 YSYEKL. The CDR3 nucleotides read TGCGCCAGCAGCCAAGAGGGGGGAACCCTCGAGCAGTACTTC. Its translation is CASSQEGGTLEQYF.

This clonotype was counted many times. The genes are TRBV20-1 and TRBJ2-7; TRBD2 is a possible D gene (6 bases). This CDR3 is built from 12 residues. Germline V gene lookup returns CDR1 DFQATT and CDR2 SNEGSKA (reference sequence). V gave up 3 bases and J gave up 4 bases, with 10 bases separating them. CDR3 loop: CSASGSRYEQYF. The DNA for the CDR3 is TGCAGTGCTAGCGGGAGTAGGTACGAGCAGTACTTC.

Details on this clonotype: A much larger clonotype is one base distant, so this may be a read error. The CDR3 bases are TGCAGTGCTAGAGATGAGGGGGTCCCAAGCGTTTCACCCCTCCACTTT. This encodes CSARDEGVPSVSPLHF. V and J are TRBV20-1 and TRBJ1-6, with D possibly matching TRBD1 (6 bases). V dropped 0 bases and J dropped 9 bases, with 18 bases sitting between them. The germline CDR1 and CDR2 sequences are DFQATT and SNEGSKA (reference sequence). The CDR3 is 16 residues long.

Here the CDR3 reads CASSEEVAGGPYEQYF. CDR3 nucleotides: TGTGCCAGCAGTGAAGAAGTAGCGGGAGGGCCCTACGAGCAGTACTTC. This rearrangement joins TRBV2 to TRBJ2-7, with 11 positions matching TRBD2. V was pared by 1 base and J by 2 bases, with 4 bases of the junction left unmatched. The CDR3 contains 16 residues. Looked up from germline, CDR1 is SNHLY and CDR2 is FYNNEI.

The chain recombines TRBV9 with TRBJ1-1, with D unclear. The CDR3 has 11 residues. From germline, CDR1 is SGDLS and CDR2 YYNGEE. Deletions cut 0 bases from V and 8 bases from J, with 5 bases between. The CDR3 DNA follows: TGTGCCAGCAGCGTAGCGCCGGAAGCTTTCTTT. Protein product: CASSVAPEAFF. Based on the CDR3 plus reference TRBV9 and TRBJ1-1, the full variable domain is DSGVTQTPKHLITATGQRVTLRCSPRSGDLSVYWYQQSLDQGLQFLIQYYNGEERAKGNILERFSAQQFPDLHSELNLSSLELGDSALYFCASSVAPEAFFGQGTRLTVV.

There are many counts of this clonotype. V usage is TRBV27 and J usage is TRBJ1-5, with TRBD1 as a possible D gene (6 bases). The CDR3 is made up of 13 amino acids. Germline loops: CDR1 MNHEY, CDR2 SMNVEV (reference sequence). V lost 3 bases and J 6 bases, leaving 9 bases between the germline ends. In DNA form, the CDR3 reads TGTGCCAGCAGTTTCACAGGGCTTCAGCCCCAGCATTTT. Residues: CASSFTGLQPQHF.

The rearrangement links TRBV10-1 to TRBJ2-1; 7 bases are shared with TRBD2. The CDR3 spans 16 residues. V lost 4 bases to trimming and J lost 4 bases; unmatched junction nucleotides: 10. Germline V gene data show CDR1 as WNHNN and CDR2 as SYGVQD (reference sequence). The CDR3 is CASSVGSGVTYNEQFF. CDR3 in DNA: TGCGCCAGCAGTGTCGGGAGCGGGGTTACTTACAATGAGCAGTTCTTC.

This clonotype was detected ten times or more. The rearrangement joins TRBV4-1 to TRBJ1-5; D unclear. Trimming pared 3 bases from V and 11 bases from J, leaving 8 bases between. Germline lookup yields CDR1 MGHRA and CDR2 YSYEKL. The CDR3 contains 11 residues. The CDR3 loop is CASSHGPTQHF. The CDR3 nucleotides are TGCGCCAGCAGCCACGGACCAACCCAGCATTTT.

The table lists this clonotype with many counts. This chain uses TRBV5-8 with TRBJ1-1; D gene unclear. There are 15 residues in the CDR3. CDR1 SGHTS and CDR2 YDEGEE come from the germline V gene. The V gene lost 4 bases and the J gene lost 2 bases, with 15 bases spanning the gap. CDR3 nucleotides: TGTGCCAGCAGCCGGCGGCGGGCGATAAACACTGAAGCTTTCTTT. This gives the protein CASSRRRAINTEAFF.